This T cell receptor (beta chain) was sequenced during a study of blood T cell repertoires in COVID-19. The wider study: Acute and convalescent COVID-19 samples came from the United States, Italy and Spain. Sample material is recorded as cDNA or gDNA derived from T cells, B-cell-depleted T cells, or PBMCs.

This clone was counted a single time. Original analysis: Amplification of reference gene primers was used by the study to estimate nucleated cell counts. Measured with immunoSEQ multiplex PCR; TCRdb has only the in-frame clones, and not every one. The V and J calls and clone size were taken over from that table, and D and trimming were inferred from the DNA. Counted here are roughly 50,000 clones, approximately 90% occurring once; the ten biggest clones make up around 13%. The CDR3 has 10 residues. In germline, CDR1 is SQVTM, CDR2 ANQGSEA. J was trimmed by 9 bases and V by 8 bases; bases with no gene match: 6.

This clonotype was sampled from a man aged 80 or over with acute or convalescent COVID-19. J is TRBJ1-2 and V is TRBV29-1; TRBD1 matches at 7 bases. The sample consisted of peripheral blood. DNA of the CDR3: TGCAGCACGGACAGGCCAAGCTACACCTTC. This sequence encodes CSTDRPSYTF.